These 27 T cell receptor beta chains were all obtained from the same sample, sequenced in a study of response to subunit inactivated influenza vaccine. TCRdb itself ran the RT-PCR reads through MiXCR, one entry per CDR3 protein. The sample shows roughly 700,000 distinct CDR3 sequences, around 13% of them seen only once. This sample comprised PBMCs from blood, obtained around two weeks before vaccination. The receptors here all came from a man aged 50 or older who received an inactivated influenza vaccine.

The V and J genes are TRBV6-5 and TRBJ1-1, with D perhaps matching TRBD1 (6 bases). The CDR3 totals 15 residues. Trimming shortened V by 0 bases and J by 4 bases, and 12 bases separated the two germline ends. CDR1 and CDR2 (germline): MNHEY, SVGAGI. CDR3 sequence: CASSYSIQGSTEAFF. The CDR3 region has the DNA TGTGCCAGCAGTTACTCGATTCAGGGGAGCACTGAAGCTTTCTTT.

This clonotype has just a few counts. V is TRBV12-3 or TRBV12-4 and J is TRBJ2-7; 9 positions agree with TRBD1. V trimming: 4 bases; J trimming: 3 bases; junction bases outside the gene matches: 10. There are 16 residues in the CDR3. The CDR3 here is CASSSSFGTGNYEQYF. In DNA, the CDR3 is TGTGCCAGCAGTTCGTCCTTCGGGACAGGGAACTACGAGCAGTACTTC.

This clonotype was counted at least ten times. This chain links TRBV7-9 with TRBJ1-1, with a weak D call TRBD1 (5 bases). In germline, CDR1 is SEHNR, CDR2 FQNEAQ (reference sequence). V was pared by 5 bases and J by 1 base, with 11 bases between. The CDR3 has 14 residues. DNA for the CDR3: TGTGCCAGCAGCCCCGGGGGGTCGAACACTGAAGCTTTCTTT. Its translation: CASSPGGSNTEAFF. Supplemented by reference TRBV7-9 and TRBJ1-1, the full variable domain reads DTGVSQNPRHKITKRGQNVTFRCDPISEHNRLYWYRQTLGQGPEFLTYFQNEAQLEKSRLLSDRFSAERPKGSFSTLEIQRTEQGDSAMYLCASSPGGSNTEAFFGQGTRLTVV.

This clonotype showed up just a few times. The V call is TRBV7-8, the J call TRBJ2-7; 8 bases fit TRBD1. The CDR3 covers 15 residues. The germline V gene encodes CDR1 SGHVS and CDR2 FQNEAQ. V shed 4 bases, J shed 0 bases, and the junction held 5 bases outside the gene matches. The CDR3, as DNA: TGTGCCAGCAGCTCCGACAGGGGTGACTCCTACGAGCAGTACTTC. It encodes CASSSDRGDSYEQYF.

In this sample, this clonotype turned up many times. J is TRBJ2-7 and V is TRBV5-6, with 7 bases identical to TRBD1. V lost 2 bases to trimming and J lost 5 bases; unmatched junction nucleotides: 4. This CDR3 comprises 13 residues. Germline assignment: CDR1 SGHDT and CDR2 YYEEEE. The CDR3 DNA follows: TGTGCCAGCAGCTTCGACAGGGCGAACGAGCAGTACTTC. Its protein is CASSFDRANEQYF. The variable domain in full, completed from reference TRBV5-6 and TRBJ2-7, reads DAGVTQSPTHLIKTRGQQVTLRCSPKSGHDTVSWYQQALGQGPQFIFQYYEEEERQRGNFPDRFSGHQFPNYSSELNVNALLLGDSALYLCASSFDRANEQYFGPGTRLTVT.

This clonotype was seen a few times. The chain joins TRBV2 to TRBJ2-5; 8 positions agree with TRBD1. V was clipped by 4 bases and J by 0 bases; unmatched bases: 1. From germline, CDR1 is SNHLY and CDR2 FYNNEI. The CDR3 has 14 residues. In nucleotides, the CDR3 is TGTGCCAGCAGTGGGGACAGGTACCAAGAGACCCAGTACTTC. Translation gives CASSGDRYQETQYF.

The gene calls are TRBV6-1 and TRBJ2-1, with 9 bases aligning to TRBD2. This CDR3 comprises 16 residues. Losses at the gene ends were 5 bases for V and 2 bases for J; bases not matched to a gene: 7. Germline CDR1 and CDR2: MNHNS and SASEGT. The CDR3 here is CASSLFAGGPYNEQFF. In nucleotides, the CDR3 is TGTGCCAGCAGTCTTTTCGCGGGGGGGCCCTACAATGAGCAGTTCTTC.

This sequence joins TRBV29-1 and TRBJ2-5; D remains unclear. Germline V gene sequence: CDR1 SQVTM, CDR2 ANQGSEA. This CDR3 comprises 13 residues. Trimming left V 4 bases short and J 0 bases short, with 9 bases between. In DNA, the CDR3 is TGCAGCGTTGGGCCACAGTACCAAGAGACCCAGTACTTC. Amino acid sequence: CSVGPQYQETQYF.

The rearrangement uses TRBV9 and TRBJ2-1, with TRBD2 identical over 9 bases. This CDR3 is 16 amino acids long. Germline V gives CDR1 SGDLS, CDR2 YYNGEE. V was clipped by 0 bases and J by 8 bases; unmatched bases: 9. The CDR3 reads CASSVVRGGGMDEQFF. CDR3 DNA sequence: TGTGCCAGCAGCGTAGTTCGCGGGGGGGGCATGGATGAGCAGTTCTTC.

This clonotype was counted between two and nine times. The chain recombines TRBV5-1 with TRBJ2-2; 7 nucleotides match TRBD1. V lost 4 bases to trimming and J lost 3 bases; unmatched junction nucleotides: 6. There are 15 residues in the CDR3. The germline gives CDR1 SGHRS, CDR2 YFSETQ. The DNA for the CDR3 is TGCGCCAGCAGCCTCTACGACAGGGACACCGGGGAGCTGTTTTTT. It translates to CASSLYDRDTGELFF.

This clonotype was observed a few times. J is TRBJ2-3 and V is TRBV10-3; D gene uncertain. With 3 bases removed from V and 6 bases from J, the gap between germline ends came to 7 bases. The germline V gene encodes CDR1 ENHRY and CDR2 SYGVKD. CDR3 length: 12 amino acids. CDR3 region: CAISDGLDTQYF. The CDR3 DNA follows: TGTGCCATCAGTGACGGGTTGGATACGCAGTATTTT.

This clonotype appeared a few times. The V call is TRBV20-1, the J call TRBJ1-1, with D unresolved. Trimming shortened V by 4 bases and J by 4 bases, and 7 bases separated the two germline ends. CDR3 length equals 11 residues. Looked up from germline, CDR1 is DFQATT and CDR2 is SNEGSKA (reference sequence). CDR3 coding DNA: TGCAGTGCTAAGATGTCCACTGAAGCTTTCTTT. This codes for CSAKMSTEAFF.

The V and J genes are TRBV12-3 or TRBV12-4 and TRBJ2-1, with D possibly TRBD1 on 6 matching bases. The CDR3 is made up of 15 amino acids. Trimming removed 1 base at V and 6 bases at J, with 13 bases between. The CDR3 nucleotides are TGTGCCAGCAGTTTAGGTGTGGGGGCCCCCAATGAGCAGTTCTTC. Its protein is CASSLGVGAPNEQFF.

V and J are TRBV5-5 and TRBJ2-7; D might be TRBD1 or TRBD2, each matching 7 bases. Germline V gives CDR1 SGHKS, CDR2 YYEKEE (reference sequence). The CDR3 has 14 residues. V lost 5 bases, J lost 6 bases, and 18 bases lay in between. CDR3 DNA sequence: TGTGCCAGCAGTGCGACAGGGACGGGAGGCGAGCAGTACTTC. Protein product: CASSATGTGGEQYF.

This clonotype was counted many times. The chain combines TRBV7-9 with TRBJ2-3; no firm D call. Germline V lookup: CDR1 SEHNR, CDR2 FQNEAQ (reference sequence). Trimming took 1 base from V and 2 from J, leaving 1 base between them. CDR3 length equals 12 residues. CDR3 sequence reads: CASSLDTDTQYF. CDR3 nucleotide sequence: TGTGCCAGCAGCTTAGACACAGATACGCAGTATTTT.

The CDR3: CSASQGASETQYF. The CDR3 DNA reads TGCAGTGCTAGTCAGGGAGCGTCGGAGACCCAGTACTTC. The chain links TRBV20-1 to TRBJ2-5; D may match TRBD1 or TRBD2 (5 bases each). Germline V lookup: CDR1 DFQATT, CDR2 SNEGSKA (reference sequence). V gave up 3 bases and J gave up 5 bases, with 13 bases separating them. The CDR3 extends over 13 amino acids.

The CDR3 sequence is CASSQSVRGVYSNQPQHF. The CDR3 DNA follows: TGCGCCAGCAGTCAATCGGTCAGGGGCGTTTATAGCAATCAGCCCCAGCATTTT. The chain combines TRBV23-1 with TRBJ1-5, with D possibly matching TRBD1 (6 bases). TRBV23-1 qualifies as an ORF whose function is uncertain. V lost 0 bases and J lost 0, with 15 bases in between. CDR3 length equals 18 residues.

This clonotype was picked up a small number of times. The gene calls are TRBV12-3 or TRBV12-4 and TRBJ1-1, with D perhaps TRBD1 (5 bases). V lost 3 bases and J 4 bases, leaving 18 bases between the germline ends. CDR3 size: 16 residues. This chain's CDR3 is CASSFGSTVFGTEAFF. CDR3 sequence (DNA): TGTGCCAGCAGTTTTGGCTCGACAGTTTTCGGCACTGAAGCTTTCTTT.

This clonotype came up many times. V gene TRBV20-1 combines with J gene TRBJ2-1, with 7 bases lining up with TRBD2. Germline values: CDR1 DFQATT, CDR2 SNEGSKA (reference sequence). The CDR3 runs 11 residues. The V and J ends lost 5 bases and 10 bases, in that order; junction bases with no gene match: 5. CDR3 DNA sequence: TGCAGTGCTCCGTCGCGGGGGGAGCAGTTCTTC. Translation gives CSAPSRGEQFF.

The genes are TRBV20-1 and TRBJ2-1; TRBD2 matches 7 bases. There are 14 residues in the CDR3. CDR1 and CDR2 (germline): DFQATT, SNEGSKA (reference sequence). This CDR3 reads CAGGVAGLGSEQFF. CDR3 DNA: TGCGCTGGGGGAGTAGCGGGTTTGGGAAGTGAGCAGTTCTTC.

This clonotype was seen a few times. The chain uses TRBV7-3 and TRBJ2-2; no clear D. Germline CDR1 is SGHTA and CDR2 is FQGTGA. V lost 0 bases and J 7 bases, leaving 9 bases between the germline ends. This CDR3 is built from 14 residues. CDR3: CASSLTPRNGELFF. The CDR3, as DNA: TGTGCCAGCAGCTTAACTCCTAGAAACGGGGAGCTGTTTTTT.

The V gene is TRBV29-1, the J gene TRBJ2-7; the D gene could be TRBD1 or TRBD2 (6 bases each). Deletions cut 6 bases from V and 5 bases from J, with 17 bases between. CDR3 size: 13 residues. Germline V gene lookup returns CDR1 SQVTM and CDR2 ANQGSEA. The chain's CDR3 is CSVGGESRNEQYF. CDR3 nucleotide sequence: TGCAGCGTCGGGGGCGAATCGAGAAACGAGCAGTACTTC.

This clonotype was observed a few times. The rearrangement joins TRBV12-3 or TRBV12-4 to TRBJ2-7; 11 positions agree with TRBD2. V dropped 8 bases and J dropped 2; count of bases not matched to a gene: 2. CDR3 length equals 13 residues. The CDR3 sequence is CASGTSGPYEQYF. CDR3 sequence (DNA): TGTGCCAGCGGGACTAGCGGACCCTACGAGCAGTACTTC.

This clonotype was observed a handful of times. The chain combines TRBV2 with TRBJ1-1; a weak D match, TRBD1 (5 bases). This CDR3 is built from 14 residues. Germline V gene data show CDR1 as SNHLY and CDR2 as FYNNEI. The V end lost 8 bases, the J end lost 7 bases, and 20 bases lay between the germline ends. As DNA, the CDR3 is TGTGCCAGCCGAGGGTACGGGGGAAGGGGTGAAGCTTTCTTT. The encoded protein is CASRGYGGRGEAFF.

The V gene is TRBV3-1, the J gene TRBJ1-3; D is undetermined. The germline V gene has CDR1 LGHDT and CDR2 YNNKEL (reference sequence). Between the trimmed V and J ends, which lost 1 base and 1 base, there was a span of 8 bases. The CDR3 extends over 15 amino acids. Written as DNA, the CDR3 is TGTGCCAGCAGCCAAGTATCAATTTCTGGAAACACCATATATTTT. As protein: CASSQVSISGNTIYF.

J is TRBJ2-7 and V is TRBV12-3 or TRBV12-4; 13 nucleotides agree with TRBD2. The ends lost 5 bases at V and 7 bases at J; junction bases unmatched: 11. This CDR3 is 16 amino acids long. For the CDR3, the DNA is TGTGCCAGCAGTCGAGACGGGACTAGCGGGGAGTGGGAGCAGTACTTC. Translating it yields CASSRDGTSGEWEQYF.

V is TRBV5-1 and J is TRBJ2-1; the D gene is possibly TRBD2 (5 bases). Germline CDR1 is SGHRS and CDR2 is YFSETQ. V was shortened by 5 bases and J by 8 bases, with 8 bases between the two germline ends. The length of the CDR3 is 11 residues. The CDR3 here is CASRMGDEQFF. The CDR3, as DNA: TGCGCCAGCAGAATGGGAGATGAGCAGTTCTTC.